Detailed here is one T cell receptor (beta chain). Its target is not known. Blood sampling took place at baseline, cycle 4 day 1, and cycle 7 day 1. The CDR3 covers 11 residues. This entry belongs to a study of OX40 agonist ivuxolimab in advanced cancers. Study at large: Patients with prior anti-PD-1, anti-PD-L1 or anti-CTLA-4 therapy were eligible; roughly 40% had some. Partial responses were achieved by three patients, one with hepatocellular carcinoma and two with cutaneous melanoma. Notes on the study in general: Determination of antigen specificity was not performed for the expanded peripheral T cells.

Produced via immunoSEQ multiplex PCR; TCRdb's table is partial and in-frame only. This table has 90,000 to 130,000 clones, 80% to 95% appearing once. This clonotype was sampled from an adult with an advanced solid tumor such as melanoma, head and neck, liver or kidney cancer. The input for sequencing was CD4+ or CD8+ T cells sorted from blood, taken in a trial of the OX40 agonist ivuxolimab. This chain links TRBV21-1 with TRBJ2-7. TRBV21-1 corresponds to a pseudogene. CDR3 nucleotides: TGTGCCAGCAGCCCGCCTGAAGAGCAGTACTTC. As protein: CASSPPEEQYF.